This T cell receptor beta chain was recovered during a study of tumor-infiltrating lymphocytes in localized non-small cell lung cancer. Sequencing was performed with immunoSEQ multiplex PCR; in TCRdb, only in-frame clones are kept and a portion is missing. The repertoire has about 15,000 clones, approximately 69% of them found once; the top ten carry 5% to 6%. This CDR3 is built from 15 residues. The germline V gene encodes CDR1 MGHDK and CDR2 SYGVNS. Trimming removed 1 base at V and 2 bases at J, with 6 bases between. Study-wide results and caveats: Tumors had more T cell infiltration than uninvolved lung, per TCRbeta sequencing and CD3 counts. Technical variation could not be separated from intratumor heterogeneity here. Not all patients were TCR sequenced, owing to tissue quantity. T-cell fraction did not differ between immunotypes IM1 and IM2.

With regard to this clone: Antigen unknown.

Sequenced: lung tumor tissue. This sequence was found in a human donor with non-small cell lung cancer. The chain has TRBV25-1 and TRBJ2-6, with D possibly TRBD2 on 6 matching bases. The CDR3 DNA reads as TGTGCCAGCAGTGAATGGGGGGCTGGGGCCAACGTCCTGACTTTC. Its protein is CASSEWGAGANVLTF.